This T cell receptor (beta chain) was recorded in a study of memory CD4+ T cells and cytomegalovirus serostatus. The CDR3 has 16 residues. This clone was detected a few times. Single viable CD3+CD4+CD8-CD45RO+ cells were sorted as the memory CD4+ T cells. Method: immunoSEQ multiplex PCR; TCRdb's copy keeps in-frame clones and lacks some. The table lists some 50,000 clones, about three quarters of them singletons. The source is an adult in good health and CMV-seronegative. The sequencing input was memory CD4+ T cells from blood. J is TRBJ1-5 and V is TRBV21-1; TRBD1, as called in the table, went unchecked against the DNA. TRBV21-1 is a recognized pseudogene. The CDR3 loop is CASNKGPGQGVQPQHF. For the CDR3, the DNA is TGTGCCAGCAACAAGGGACCGGGACAGGGGGTTCAGCCCCAGCATTTT.